The present T cell receptor beta chain was sequenced within a study of OX40 agonist ivuxolimab in advanced cancers. Study-wide points: The 0.1-3.0 mg/kg partial responders had among the lowest clonal expansion. Normalized T-cell clonal expansion was also low in some nonresponders.

V lost 6 bases to trimming and J lost 0 bases, with 15 bases between them. CDR1 is SGDLS, CDR2 YYNGEE, per germline. CDR3 length equals 15 residues. With respect to this clone: Its specificity is unknown.

Method: immunoSEQ multiplex PCR; TCRdb's copy keeps in-frame clones and lacks some. The sample consists of about 100,000 clones, roughly 94% of them appearing once. This chain uses TRBV9 with TRBJ1-1, with TRBD1 as a possible D gene (6 bases). Sample: CD4+ or CD8+ T cells sorted from blood, taken in a trial of the OX40 agonist ivuxolimab. The clonotype comes from an adult with an advanced solid tumor such as melanoma, head and neck, liver or kidney cancer. The CDR3 sequence is CASTTGGGLNTEAFF. DNA for the CDR3: TGTGCCAGCACCACGGGGGGCGGTTTGAACACTGAAGCTTTCTTT.